Detailed here is one T cell receptor beta chain. The germline V gene encodes CDR1 KGHSH and CDR2 LQKENI. Trimming removed 6 bases from V and 0 bases from J, with 12 bases in between. The length of the CDR3 is 15 residues. The data were taken from a study of blood T cell repertoires in COVID-19. As processed by the authors: Estimation of nucleated cell counts was performed using reference gene primer amplification. Assay used: immunoSEQ multiplex PCR; TCRdb lists only in-frame clones, some missing. V and J calls and clone size follow that table, whereas D and trimming were derived from the DNA. The sample has about 140,000 clones, around 81% seen once.

The clonotype was recovered from a human donor in a cohort sampled during active COVID-19. The gene calls are TRBV18 and TRBJ1-3; D call uncertain. Sequenced material: peripheral blood. The DNA of the CDR3 is TGTGCCAGCTCCCAGAGACAAGACTCTGGAAACACCATATATTTT. Protein sequence: CASSQRQDSGNTIYF.